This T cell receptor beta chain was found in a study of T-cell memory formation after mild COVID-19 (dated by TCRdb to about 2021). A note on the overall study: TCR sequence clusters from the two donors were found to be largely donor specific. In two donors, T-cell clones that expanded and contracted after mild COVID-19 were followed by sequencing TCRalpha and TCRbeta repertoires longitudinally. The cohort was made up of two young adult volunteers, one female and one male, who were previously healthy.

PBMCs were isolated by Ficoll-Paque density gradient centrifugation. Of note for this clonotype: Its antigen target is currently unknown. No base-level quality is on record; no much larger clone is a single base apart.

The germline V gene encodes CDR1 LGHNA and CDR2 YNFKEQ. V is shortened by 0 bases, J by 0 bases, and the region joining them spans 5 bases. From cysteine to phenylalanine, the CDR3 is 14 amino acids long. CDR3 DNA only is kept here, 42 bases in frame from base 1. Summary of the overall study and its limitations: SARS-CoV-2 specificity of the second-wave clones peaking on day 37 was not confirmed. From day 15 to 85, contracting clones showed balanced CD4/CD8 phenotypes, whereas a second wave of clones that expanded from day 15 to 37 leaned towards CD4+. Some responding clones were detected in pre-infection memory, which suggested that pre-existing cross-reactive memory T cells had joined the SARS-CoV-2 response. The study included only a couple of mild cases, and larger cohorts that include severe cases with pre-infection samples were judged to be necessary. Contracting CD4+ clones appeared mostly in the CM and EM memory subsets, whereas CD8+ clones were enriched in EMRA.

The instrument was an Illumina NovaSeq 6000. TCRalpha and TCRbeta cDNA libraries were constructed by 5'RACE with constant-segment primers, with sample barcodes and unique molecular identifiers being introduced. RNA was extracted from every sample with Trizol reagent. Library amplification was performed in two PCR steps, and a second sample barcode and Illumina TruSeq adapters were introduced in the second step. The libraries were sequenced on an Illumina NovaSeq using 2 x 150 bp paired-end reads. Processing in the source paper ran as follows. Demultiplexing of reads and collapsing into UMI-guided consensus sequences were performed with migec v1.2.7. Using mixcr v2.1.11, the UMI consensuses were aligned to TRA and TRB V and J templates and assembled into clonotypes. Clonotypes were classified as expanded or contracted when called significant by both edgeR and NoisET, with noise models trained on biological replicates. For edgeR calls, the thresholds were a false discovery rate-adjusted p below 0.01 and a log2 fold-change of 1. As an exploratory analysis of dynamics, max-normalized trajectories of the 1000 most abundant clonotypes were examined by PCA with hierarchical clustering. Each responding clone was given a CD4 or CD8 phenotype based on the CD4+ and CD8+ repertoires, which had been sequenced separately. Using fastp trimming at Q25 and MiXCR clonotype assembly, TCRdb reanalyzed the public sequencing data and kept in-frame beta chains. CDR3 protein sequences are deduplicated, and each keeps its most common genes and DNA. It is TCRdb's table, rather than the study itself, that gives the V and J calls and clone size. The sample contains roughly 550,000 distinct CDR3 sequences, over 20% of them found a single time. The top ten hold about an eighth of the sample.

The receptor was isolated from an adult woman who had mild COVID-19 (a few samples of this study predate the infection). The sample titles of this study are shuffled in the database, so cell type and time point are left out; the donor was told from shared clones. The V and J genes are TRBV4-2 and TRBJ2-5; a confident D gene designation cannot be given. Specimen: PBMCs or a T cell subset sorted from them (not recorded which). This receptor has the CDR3 CASSQDLNQETQYF. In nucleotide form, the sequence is TGTGCCAGCAGCCAAGATCTCAACCAAGAGACCCAGTACTTC.